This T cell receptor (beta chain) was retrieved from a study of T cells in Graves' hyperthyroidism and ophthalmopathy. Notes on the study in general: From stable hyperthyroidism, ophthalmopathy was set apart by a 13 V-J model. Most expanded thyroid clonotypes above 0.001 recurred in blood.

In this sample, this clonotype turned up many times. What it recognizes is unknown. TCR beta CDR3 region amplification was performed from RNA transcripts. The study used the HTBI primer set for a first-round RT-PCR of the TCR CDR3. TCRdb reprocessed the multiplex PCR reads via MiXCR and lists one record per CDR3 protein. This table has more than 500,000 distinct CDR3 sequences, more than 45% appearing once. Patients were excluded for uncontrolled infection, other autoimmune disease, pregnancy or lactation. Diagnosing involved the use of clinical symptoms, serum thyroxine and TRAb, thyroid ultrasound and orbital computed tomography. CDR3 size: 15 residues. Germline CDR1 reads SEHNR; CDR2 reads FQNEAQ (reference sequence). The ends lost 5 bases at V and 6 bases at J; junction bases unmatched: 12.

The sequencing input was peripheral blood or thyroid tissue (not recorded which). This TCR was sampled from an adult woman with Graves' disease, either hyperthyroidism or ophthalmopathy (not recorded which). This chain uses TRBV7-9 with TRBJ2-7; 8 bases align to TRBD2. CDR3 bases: TGTGCCAGCAGCCCTCGGACGGGGCGGGAGGCCGAGCAGTACTTC. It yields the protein CASSPRTGREAEQYF.